This is a list of T cell receptor beta chains from one sample in a study of blood T cell repertoires in COVID-19. Assay: immunoSEQ multiplex PCR; the TCRdb copy retains only in-frame clones and omits some. The repertoire holds about 200,000 clones, around four fifths seen once, with 0.9% to 0.95% in the top ten. Material: peripheral blood. The receptors shown here come from a man between 60 and 75 years old with COVID-19, enrolled during active disease. The CDR3 runs from the conserved cysteine through the conserved F or W. The D gene is left open where the match is weak. A clone size is listed for some rows: how often the clone was seen (once, few, many), or a class if it is expanded.

TRBJ1-2,few,TRBV5-4,.,TGTGCCAGCAGCTTGGCCCTCAACTATGGCTACACCTTC,CASSLALNYGYTF
TRBJ1-1,.,TRBV5-4,TRBD1,TGTGCCAGCAGCTTGGGACAGGGACCACAACGCACTGAAGCTTTCTTT,CASSLGQGPQRTEAFF
TRBJ1-2,.,TRBV6-5,.,TGTGCCAGCAGTTCGGGACAAAACTATGGCTACACCTTC,CASSSGQNYGYTF
TRBJ1-4,.,TRBV4-3,TRBD1,TGCGCCAGCAGCCAATCCCCGGGACAGGGGATCGCTAATGAAAAACTGTTTTTT,CASSQSPGQGIANEKLFF
TRBJ1-1,once,TRBV29-1,.,TGCAGCGTCGTCGCGGTACAGGGGAACACTGAAGCTTTCTTT,CSVVAVQGNTEAFF
TRBJ2-7,once,TRBV28,.,TGTGCCAGCAGTTTCCTAGCACTACAAGAGGGGCAGTACTTC,CASSFLALQEGQYF
TRBJ2-7,.,TRBV27,TRBD2,TGCGCCAGCAGACTTAAGGCCGGGACTACTTATTCCTACGAGCAGTACTTC,CASRLKAGTTYSYEQYF
TRBJ1-4,.,TRBV13,.,TGTGCCAGCAGCTTCGTTAATGAAAAACTGTTTTTT,CASSFVNEKLFF
TRBJ1-4,.,TRBV3-1/TRBV3-2,.,TGTGCCAGCAGCCAAGGGCAGACATCAGGGCTGGGATCATATGAAAAACTGTTTTTT,CASSQGQTSGLGSYEKLFF
TRBJ2-7,few,TRBV7-9,.,TGTGCCAGCAGCTTTAATGAGGGCCAGTACTCCTACGAGCAGTACTTC,CASSFNEGQYSYEQYF
TRBJ2-5,few,TRBV5-1,TRBD2,TGCGCCAGCTCCCGGGACTCGGGGGGGGAGACCCAGTACTTC,CASSRDSGGETQYF
TRBJ1-1,once,TRBV5-1,TRBD1,TGCGCCAGCAGCCCCCGGGACAGGGGATGGACTGAAGCTTTCTTT,CASSPRDRGWTEAFF
TRBJ1-2,once,TRBV6-5,TRBD1,TGTGCCAGCAGGGAGACAGGGGGAAACTATGGCTACACCTTC,CASRETGGNYGYTF
TRBJ1-1,few,TRBV10-3,TRBD1,TGTGCCATCAGTGAATCCCCCGGGACAGTGAACACTGAAGCTTTCTTT,CAISESPGTVNTEAFF
TRBJ1-2,.,TRBV20-1,TRBD1,TGCAGTGCTCCCCAGACAGGGGAGAGGACCTTC,CSAPQTGERTF
TRBJ2-2,.,TRBV6-5,.,TGTGCCAGCAGTTACGTCCTCCCCACCGGGGAGCTGTTTTTT,CASSYVLPTGELFF
TRBJ1-1,.,TRBV19,.,TGTGCCAGTAGTCGATTCAGGGGGAACACTGAAGCTTTCTTT,CASSRFRGNTEAFF
TRBJ1-1,few,TRBV10-2,TRBD1,TGCGCCAGCACCTTAAAGACAGGGGGAAACACTGAAGCTTTCTTT,CASTLKTGGNTEAFF
TRBJ1-2,.,TRBV28,TRBD1,TGTGCCACCACAGGGGATTTAGGCTATGGCTACACCTTC,CATTGDLGYGYTF
TRBJ2-1,.,TRBV5-4,TRBD2,TGTGCCAGCAGCCCGGGCGGCGGGAGCTCCTACAATGAGCAGTTCTTC,CASSPGGGSSYNEQFF
TRBJ1-1,.,TRBV11-2,.,TGTGCCAGCAGCCCAAGTGGAGACGTCCGCACTGAAGCTTTCTTT,CASSPSGDVRTEAFF
TRBJ1-2,.,TRBV4-3,.,TGCGCCAGCAGCCAAGATCCAATCCGGGGTTACTATGGCTACACCTTC,CASSQDPIRGYYGYTF
TRBJ1-4,.,TRBV10-3,.,TGTGCCATCAGTGCTCAGACAGGAACAAATGAAAAACTGTTTTTT,CAISAQTGTNEKLFF
TRBJ1-1,few,TRBV6-6,.,TGTGCCACCAACAGGATGAACACTGAAGCTTTCTTT,CATNRMNTEAFF
TRBJ1-2,.,TRBV6-5,.,TGTGCCAGCTCCGGGGTCCCCCATGGCTACACCTTC,CASSGVPHGYTF
TRBJ2-5,.,TRBV11-3,.,TGTGCCAGCAGCTTAGATGCGAGAGAGACCCAGTACTTC,CASSLDARETQYF
TRBJ1-6,once,TRBV14,TRBD1,TGTGCCAGCAGCCCGATGACAGGGACTAATTCACCCCTCCACTTT,CASSPMTGTNSPLHF
TRBJ1-1,.,TRBV28,TRBD1,TGTGCCAGCGGGACAGCGAACACTGAAGCTTTCTTT,CASGTANTEAFF
TRBJ1-2,.,TRBV12-3/TRBV12-4,.,TGTGCCAGCAGTTTCCTCAACTATGGCTACACCTTC,CASSFLNYGYTF
TRBJ1-1,.,TRBV12-3/TRBV12-4,.,TGTGCCAGCAGTTTGGGCGCCTTTGAAGCTTTCTTT,CASSLGAFEAFF
TRBJ2-1,few,TRBV18,TRBD2,TGTGCCAGCTCAGGGGGGGATGCTTCCTACAATGAGCAGTTCTTC,CASSGGDASYNEQFF
TRBJ2-7,.,TRBV4-1,TRBD2,TGCGCCAGCAGCAAAGGGGCTAGCGGGAATACCTACGAGCAGTACTTC,CASSKGASGNTYEQYF
TRBJ2-5,.,TRBV7-9,.,TGTGCCAGCAGCCAGAGGACAGACCAAGAGACCCAGTACTTC,CASSQRTDQETQYF
TRBJ1-2,once,TRBV4-3,.,TGCGCCAGCAGCCAAGATCTCGAGTATGGCTACACCTTC,CASSQDLEYGYTF
TRBJ1-1,.,TRBV6-5,.,TGTGCCAGCAGGGGCAGGCTGAACACTGAAGCTTTCTTT,CASRGRLNTEAFF
TRBJ1-2,.,TRBV4-3,.,TGCGCCAGCAGCCAAGATGTCGTGAGACTTACCCGGGGGTATGGCTACACCTTC,CASSQDVVRLTRGYGYTF
TRBJ2-2,.,TRBV2,TRBD2,TGTGCCAGCAGTGAAGCTTTGGGCGGGAGGGCGAACACCGGGGAGCTGTTTTTT,CASSEALGGRANTGELFF
TRBJ1-2,.,TRBV5-1,TRBD1,TGCGCCAGCAGCGTAGGGACAGGGGGATACGGCTACACCTTC,CASSVGTGGYGYTF
TRBJ2-3,few,TRBV29-1,TRBD1,TGCAGCGCCCCTACAGGGGGCGGTGGCACAGATACGCAGTATTTT,CSAPTGGGGTDTQYF
TRBJ1-5,.,TRBV6-6,.,TGTGCCAGCAGTCCCACAGGTCAGCCCCAGCATTTT,CASSPTGQPQHF
TRBJ2-3,few,TRBV27,.,TGTGCCAGCAGTTGGGGGGGCACCACAGATACGCAGTATTTT,CASSWGGTTDTQYF
TRBJ1-2,.,TRBV5-1,.,TGCGCCAGCAGCACCGAGTTGGTCCGTGGCTACACCTTC,CASSTELVRGYTF
TRBJ1-2,.,TRBV7-9,TRBD1,TGTGCCAGCAGCTTAGCAGGGGGGACAGGGTACGGCTACACCTTC,CASSLAGGTGYGYTF
TRBJ1-6,.,TRBV18,TRBD1,TGTGCCAGCTCACCAGACAGGGGGCGATCACCCCTCCACTTT,CASSPDRGRSPLHF
TRBJ1-1,.,TRBV5-1,.,TGCGCCAGCAGCACGGACAACCCGGGCACTGAAGCTTTCTTT,CASSTDNPGTEAFF
TRBJ1-2,.,TRBV5-4,TRBD1,TGTGCCAGCAGCTGGGCAGGGAGACAGGGAAATGGCTACACCTTC,CASSWAGRQGNGYTF
TRBJ2-2,.,TRBV19,.,TGTGCCAGTAGTATGGCAGGAACGAACACCGGGGAGCTGTTTTTT,CASSMAGTNTGELFF
TRBJ2-7,.,TRBV3-1/TRBV3-2,.,TGTGCCAGCAGCCACCAGGAATACGAGCAGTACTTC,CASSHQEYEQYF
TRBJ1-2,once,TRBV30,.,TGTGCCTGGAGTGTACTCTTCGAGGGAGGGGCAGTTGGCTACACCTTC,CAWSVLFEGGAVGYTF
TRBJ1-1,.,TRBV6-1,.,TGTGCCAGCAGTGAAGCAGGAAGGGGATTCACTGAAGCTTTCTTT,CASSEAGRGFTEAFF